Only one count was recorded for the clone carrying this TCR beta chain. The antigen is unknown. The CDR3 sequence is 14 residues long. With 1 base clipped from V and 3 bases from J, the junction kept 1 base outside the gene matches. In germline, CDR1 is SEHNR, CDR2 FQNEAQ (reference sequence). Primers for the PCR totalled 60 Vbeta and 13 Jbeta. Authors' methods: An analysis performed later counted 60 million to 90 million unique TCR beta chains (roughly 10 million of them shared). The assay was immunoSEQ multiplex PCR, and TCRdb's table has in-frame clones only and misses some. The V and J calls and clone size come from that table; D and trimming were worked out from the DNA. Among about 120,000 clones listed, over 60% were seen once. The sample originates from a study of cytomegalovirus exposure and HLA in healthy donors. Study-level results: Cytomegalovirus status, reportedly, was diagnosed with high specificity and sensitivity by the classifier. Cytomegalovirus association was assigned to under 200 TCR beta chains.

The chain combines TRBV7-9 with TRBJ2-3; 7 bases are a match to TRBD1. This receptor was identified in a man in his late teens or twenties in good health and CMV-seronegative. The specimen was PBMCs. As DNA, the CDR3 is TGTGCCAGCAGCTTAGACAGGGGTACAGATACGCAGTATTTT. Residues: CASSLDRGTDTQYF.